This T cell receptor (beta chain) was sequenced during a study of T cell responses to AZD1222 COVID-19 vaccine. Study-level findings and limits: Clonal diversity was possibly underestimated, and white British individuals and females predominated among donors.

About this clone: The antigen is not known.

The repertoire was sequenced with immunoSEQ multiplex PCR; TCRdb's copy has only in-frame clones and lacks some. The sample yields about 150,000 clones, 80% to 95% seen once. The CDR3 sequence is 11 residues long. The germline V gene encodes CDR1 MNHEY and CDR2 SVGAGI. Trimming shortened V by 9 bases and J by 4 bases, and 6 bases separated the two germline ends. This chain joins TRBV6-5 and TRBJ2-2; unclear D gene. Specimen: peripheral blood, collected on day 0 of AZD1222 vaccination. The TCR originated in an adult in good health. CDR3 coding DNA: TGTGCCAGTTTAGGCACCGGGGAGCTGTTTTTT. It codes for CASLGTGELFF.